These 13 T cell receptor beta chains came from one sample sequenced in a study of T cells in Graves' hyperthyroidism and ophthalmopathy. The TCR beta CDR3 regions underwent amplification using RNA transcripts as the source. Carried out on the TCR CDR3, a first-round RT-PCR used the HTBI primer set. TCRdb reprocessed the multiplex PCR reads via MiXCR and lists one record per CDR3 protein. Of more than 550,000 distinct CDR3 sequences listed, 15% to 20% are singletons. Sequenced input: blood. The receptors shown here come from a man aged 50-59 years with Graves' hyperthyroidism.

This clonotype has just a few counts. DNA of the CDR3: TGCGCCAGCAGCTGGGCCACCGACAGGGACGTCCTGACTTTC. It yields the protein CASSWATDRDVLTF. The chain joins TRBV5-1 to TRBJ2-6; 7 nucleotides align to TRBD1. The trim removed 3 bases at V and 11 bases at J, leaving 8 bases unmatched. CDR3 length equals 14 residues. The germline V gene has CDR1 SGHRS and CDR2 YFSETQ.

This clonotype was detected ten times or more. CDR3 coding DNA: TGTGCCAGCAGAGGCAGCAACCTAAATTCACCCCTCCACTTT. This sequence encodes CASRGSNLNSPLHF. The V call is TRBV28, the J call TRBJ1-6; D is ambiguous. With 6 bases removed from V and 7 bases from J, the gap between germline ends came to 13 bases. This CDR3 has 14 residues. Germline-derived CDR1 and CDR2 are MDHEN and SYDVKM.

The chain is built from TRBV2 and TRBJ2-6; D possibly matches TRBD1 or TRBD2 (6 bases each). Germline V CDR1 and CDR2: SNHLY, FYNNEI. V lost 6 bases and J lost 0, with 18 bases in between. CDR3 length: 18 residues. CDR3 sequence: CASRVEEGVGSGANVLTF. CDR3 DNA sequence: TGTGCCAGCAGGGTGGAGGAGGGGGTGGGCTCTGGGGCCAACGTCCTGACTTTC.

Remarks on this clonotype: This could be a read error, since a much larger clone is one nucleotide away. The rearrangement joins TRBV2 to TRBJ2-1; 10 nucleotides match TRBD1. Trimming took 1 base from V and 11 from J; bases not matched to a gene: 11. Per germline, CDR1 SNHLY and CDR2 FYNNEI. This CDR3 is 16 amino acids long. This CDR3 reads CASSEVPGQGNSKQFF. As DNA, the CDR3 is TGTGCCAGCAGTGAAGTACCGGGACAGGGGAACAGTAAGCAGTTCTTC.

This clonotype was counted at least ten times. This chain links TRBV18 with TRBJ1-2; D unresolved. Germline CDR1 reads KGHSH; CDR2 reads LQKENI. This CDR3 spans 16 amino acids. The ends were cut back, 6 bases at V and 5 bases at J, with 22 bases in the middle. The CDR3 here is CASSLAPTASGYGYTF. The CDR3, as DNA: TGTGCCAGCTCCCTTGCCCCGACTGCCTCAGGATATGGCTACACCTTC. The entire variable domain, with the rest obtained from reference TRBV18 and TRBJ1-2, is as follows: NAGVMQNPRHLVRRRGQEARLRCSPMKGHSHVYWYRQLPEEGLKFMVYLQKENIIDESGMPKERFSAEFPKEGPSILRIQQVVRGDSAAYFCASSLAPTASGYGYTFGSGTRLTVV.

Ten or more counts support this clonotype. The chain employs TRBV6-1 and TRBJ1-5, with a possible D match to TRBD1 (5 bases). V was clipped by 6 bases and J by 3 bases, with 18 bases between them. The CDR3 is 16 amino acids. Germline V CDR1 and CDR2: MNHNS, SASEGT. CDR3: CASSPSGRENNQPQHF. In DNA form, the CDR3 reads TGTGCCAGCAGCCCATCGGGCAGGGAAAACAATCAGCCCCAGCATTTT.

This clonotype was picked up one time. The V call is TRBV9, the J call TRBJ1-2, with D hard to call. The CDR3 length is 13 residues. CDR1 and CDR2 from the germline V gene are SGDLS and YYNGEE. V dropped 0 bases and J dropped 5 bases, with 8 bases sitting between them. Written as DNA, the CDR3 is TGTGCCAGCAGCGTAGAGGGCCCTTATGGCTACACCTTC. Translation: CASSVEGPYGYTF.

This clonotype was counted between two and nine times. V gene TRBV24-1 combines with J gene TRBJ2-3; tentatively, D is TRBD1 (6 bases). The CDR3 is made up of 16 amino acids. Trimming removed 3 bases at V and 0 bases at J, with 12 bases between. CDR1 and CDR2 from the germline V gene are KGHDR and SFDVKD. CDR3 sequence reads: CATSDPAGASTDTQYF. The CDR3 DNA reads as TGTGCCACCAGTGATCCCGCAGGGGCTAGCACAGATACGCAGTATTTT.

Only a few counts were recorded for this clonotype. The J gene is TRBJ2-1, the V gene TRBV12-5; no clear D. V lost 6 bases and J lost 4, with 7 bases in between. Per germline, CDR1 LGHNT and CDR2 FRNRAP. This CDR3 is built from 12 residues. DNA for the CDR3: TGTGCTAGTGGATACGGGTACAATGAGCAGTTCTTC. This translates into CASGYGYNEQFF.

The DNA for the CDR3 is TGTGCCAGCAGTTACACAAACAGGGGAAGCGGGACTAGCGGATACAATGAGCAGTTCTTC. Its translation: CASSYTNRGSGTSGYNEQFF. The chain recombines TRBV6-2 or TRBV6-3 with TRBJ2-1; TRBD2 matches 11 bases. The CDR3 is 20 residues long. The trim removed 2 bases at V and 4 bases at J, leaving 16 bases unmatched. Germline CDR1 is MNHEY and CDR2 is SVGEGT.

The sample holds a few counts of this clonotype. This rearrangement joins TRBV6-2 or TRBV6-3 to TRBJ2-1; TRBD2 agrees at 7 bases. The CDR3 runs 16 residues. V lost 2 bases, J lost 0 bases, and 4 bases stayed unmatched. Looked up from germline, CDR1 is MNHEY and CDR2 is SVGEGT. This CDR3 is CASSYGSGISYNEQFF. The CDR3 DNA sequence: TGTGCCAGCAGTTACGGGAGCGGGATCTCCTACAATGAGCAGTTCTTC.

The gene calls are TRBV10-1 and TRBJ2-1; 12 positions match TRBD2. CDR1 WNHNN and CDR2 SYGVQD come from the germline V gene (reference sequence). This CDR3 spans 14 amino acids. V gave up 7 bases and J gave up 8 bases; unmatched junction bases: 6. CDR3 residues: CASKGLAGHDEQFF. DNA for the CDR3: TGCGCCAGCAAGGGACTAGCGGGTCACGATGAGCAGTTCTTC.

This clonotype was observed many times. V is TRBV10-1 and J is TRBJ1-2, with D maybe TRBD1 (5 bases). CDR3 length: 13 residues. V was pared by 4 bases and J by 2 bases, with 8 bases between. Germline values: CDR1 WNHNN, CDR2 SYGVQD (reference sequence). The CDR3 here is CASSGDSNYGYTF. Here the CDR3 DNA reads TGCGCCAGCAGTGGCGACAGCAACTATGGCTACACCTTC.